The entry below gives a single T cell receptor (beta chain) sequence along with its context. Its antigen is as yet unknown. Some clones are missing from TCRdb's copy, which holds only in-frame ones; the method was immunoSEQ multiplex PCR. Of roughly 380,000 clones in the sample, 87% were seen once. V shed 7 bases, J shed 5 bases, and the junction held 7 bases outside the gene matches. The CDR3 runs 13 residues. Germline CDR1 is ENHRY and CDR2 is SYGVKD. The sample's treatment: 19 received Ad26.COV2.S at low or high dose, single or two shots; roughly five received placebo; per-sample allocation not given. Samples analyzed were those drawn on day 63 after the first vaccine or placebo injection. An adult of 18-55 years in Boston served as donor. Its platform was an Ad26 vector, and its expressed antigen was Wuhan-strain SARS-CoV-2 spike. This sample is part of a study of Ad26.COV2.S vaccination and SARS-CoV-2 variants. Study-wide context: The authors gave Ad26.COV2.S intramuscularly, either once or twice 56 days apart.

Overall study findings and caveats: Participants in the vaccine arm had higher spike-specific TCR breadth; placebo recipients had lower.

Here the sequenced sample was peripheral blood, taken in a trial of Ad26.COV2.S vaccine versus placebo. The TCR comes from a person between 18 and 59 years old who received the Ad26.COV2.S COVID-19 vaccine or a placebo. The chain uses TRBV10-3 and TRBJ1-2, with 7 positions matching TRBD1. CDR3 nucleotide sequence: TGTGCCATCAAGCCCGGGACAGAATATGGCTACACCTTC. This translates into CAIKPGTEYGYTF.